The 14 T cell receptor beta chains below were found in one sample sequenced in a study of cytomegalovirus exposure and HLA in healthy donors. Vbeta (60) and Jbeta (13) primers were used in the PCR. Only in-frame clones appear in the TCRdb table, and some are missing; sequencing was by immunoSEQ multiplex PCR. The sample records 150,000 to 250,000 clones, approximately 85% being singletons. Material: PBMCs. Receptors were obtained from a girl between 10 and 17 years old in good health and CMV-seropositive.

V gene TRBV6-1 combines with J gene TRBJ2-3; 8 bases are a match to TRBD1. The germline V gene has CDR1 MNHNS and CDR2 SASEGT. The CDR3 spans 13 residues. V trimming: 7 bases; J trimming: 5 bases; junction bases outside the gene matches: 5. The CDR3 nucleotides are TGTGCCAGCACCCGGACAGGGATAGATACGCAGTATTTT. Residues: CASTRTGIDTQYF.

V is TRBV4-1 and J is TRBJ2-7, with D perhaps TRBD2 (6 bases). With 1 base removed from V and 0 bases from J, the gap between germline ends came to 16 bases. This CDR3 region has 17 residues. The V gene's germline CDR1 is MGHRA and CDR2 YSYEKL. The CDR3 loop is CASSQGGLSPTSYEQYF. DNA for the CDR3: TGCGCCAGCAGCCAAGGGGGACTCAGCCCCACCTCCTACGAGCAGTACTTC.

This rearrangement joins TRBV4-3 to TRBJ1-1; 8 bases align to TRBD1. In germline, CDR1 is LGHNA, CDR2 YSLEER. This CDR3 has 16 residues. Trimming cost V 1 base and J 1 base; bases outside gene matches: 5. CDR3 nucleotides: TGCGCCAGCAGCCAAGCTCGGACAGGGTGGAACACTGAAGCTTTCTTT. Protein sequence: CASSQARTGWNTEAFF.

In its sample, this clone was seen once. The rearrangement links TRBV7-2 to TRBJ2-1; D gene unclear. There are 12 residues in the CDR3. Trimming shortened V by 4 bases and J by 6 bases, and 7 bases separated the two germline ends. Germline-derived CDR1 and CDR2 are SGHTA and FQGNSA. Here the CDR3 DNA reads TGTGCCAGCAGCTCCACGGGCAATGAGCAGTTCTTC. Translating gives CASSSTGNEQFF.

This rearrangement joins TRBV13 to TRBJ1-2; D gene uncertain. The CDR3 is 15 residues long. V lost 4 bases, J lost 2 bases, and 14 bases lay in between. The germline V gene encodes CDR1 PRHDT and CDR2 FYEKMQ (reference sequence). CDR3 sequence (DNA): TGTGCCAGCAGCTCCCCGCAGGAAGAAAACTATGGCTACACCTTC. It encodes CASSSPQEENYGYTF.

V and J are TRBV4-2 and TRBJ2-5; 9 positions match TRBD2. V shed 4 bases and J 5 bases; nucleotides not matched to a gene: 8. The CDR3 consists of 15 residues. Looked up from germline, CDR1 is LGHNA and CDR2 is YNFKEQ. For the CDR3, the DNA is TGTGCCAGCAGCCCATATAGCGGGGGTCGGGAGACCCAGTACTTC. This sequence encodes CASSPYSGGRETQYF.

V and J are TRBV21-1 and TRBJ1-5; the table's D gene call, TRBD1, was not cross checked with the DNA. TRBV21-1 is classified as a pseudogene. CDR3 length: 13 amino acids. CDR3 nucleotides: TGTGCCAGCAGCCAACAGGGAAGTCAGCCCCAGCATTTT. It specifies CASSQQGSQPQHF.

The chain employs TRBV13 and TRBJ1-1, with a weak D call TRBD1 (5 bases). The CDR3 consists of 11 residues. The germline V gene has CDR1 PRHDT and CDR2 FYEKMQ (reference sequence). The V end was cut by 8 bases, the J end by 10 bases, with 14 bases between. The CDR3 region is CASRGGDIAFF. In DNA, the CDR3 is TGTGCCAGCCGTGGGGGGGATATAGCTTTCTTT.

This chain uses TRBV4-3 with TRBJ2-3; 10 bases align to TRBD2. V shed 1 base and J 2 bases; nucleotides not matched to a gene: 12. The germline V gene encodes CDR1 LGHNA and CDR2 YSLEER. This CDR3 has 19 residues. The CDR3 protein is CASSQGVASGGSNTDTQYF. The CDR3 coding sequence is TGCGCCAGCAGCCAAGGTGTGGCTAGCGGGGGCTCAAACACAGATACGCAGTATTTT.

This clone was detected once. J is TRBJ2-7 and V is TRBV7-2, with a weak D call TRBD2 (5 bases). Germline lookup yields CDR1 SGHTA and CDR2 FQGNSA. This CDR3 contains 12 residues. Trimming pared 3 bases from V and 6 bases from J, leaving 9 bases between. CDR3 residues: CASSFLGGEQYF. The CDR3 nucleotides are TGTGCCAGCAGCTTTCTTGGAGGCGAGCAGTACTTC.

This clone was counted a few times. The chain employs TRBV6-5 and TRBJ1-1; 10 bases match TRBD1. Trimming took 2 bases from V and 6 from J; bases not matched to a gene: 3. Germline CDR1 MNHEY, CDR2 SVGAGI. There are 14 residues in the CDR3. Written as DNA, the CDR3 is TGTGCCAGCAGTTACGGGGACAGGGGAGCTGAAGCTTTCTTT. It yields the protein CASSYGDRGAEAFF.

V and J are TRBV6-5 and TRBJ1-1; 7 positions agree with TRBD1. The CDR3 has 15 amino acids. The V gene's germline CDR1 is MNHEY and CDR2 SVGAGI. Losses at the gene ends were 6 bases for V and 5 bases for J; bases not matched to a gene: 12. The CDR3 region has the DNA TGTGCCAGCAGCCTGGGACAGTACTACCTTACTGAAGCTTTCTTT. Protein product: CASSLGQYYLTEAFF.

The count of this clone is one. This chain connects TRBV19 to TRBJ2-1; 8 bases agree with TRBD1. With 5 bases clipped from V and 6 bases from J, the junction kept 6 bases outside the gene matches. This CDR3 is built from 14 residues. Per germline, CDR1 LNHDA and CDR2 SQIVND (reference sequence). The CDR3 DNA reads TGTGCCAGTAGTCCGACAGGGGCAGGCAATGAGCAGTTCTTC. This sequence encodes CASSPTGAGNEQFF.

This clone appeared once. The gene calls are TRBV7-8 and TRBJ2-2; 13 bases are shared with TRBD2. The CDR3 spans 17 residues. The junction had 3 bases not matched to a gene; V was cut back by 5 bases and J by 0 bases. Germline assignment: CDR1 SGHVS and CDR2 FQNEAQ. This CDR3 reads CASSPGTSGANTGELFF. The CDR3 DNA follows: TGTGCCAGCAGCCCCGGGACTAGCGGGGCGAACACCGGGGAGCTGTTTTTT.